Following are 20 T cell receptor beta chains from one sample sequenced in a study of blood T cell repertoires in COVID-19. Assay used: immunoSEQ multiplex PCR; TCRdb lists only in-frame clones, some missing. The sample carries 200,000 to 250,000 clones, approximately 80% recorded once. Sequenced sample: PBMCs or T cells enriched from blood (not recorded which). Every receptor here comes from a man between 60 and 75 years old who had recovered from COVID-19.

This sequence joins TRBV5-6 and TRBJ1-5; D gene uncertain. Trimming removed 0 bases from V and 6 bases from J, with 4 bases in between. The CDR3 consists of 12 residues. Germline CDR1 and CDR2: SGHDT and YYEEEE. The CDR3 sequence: CASSLVGQPQHF. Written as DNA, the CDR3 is TGTGCCAGCAGCTTGGTCGGTCAGCCCCAGCATTTT. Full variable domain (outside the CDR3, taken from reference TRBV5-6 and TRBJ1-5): DAGVTQSPTHLIKTRGQQVTLRCSPKSGHDTVSWYQQALGQGPQFIFQYYEEEERQRGNFPDRFSGHQFPNYSSELNVNALLLGDSALYLCASSLVGQPQHFGDGTRLSIL.

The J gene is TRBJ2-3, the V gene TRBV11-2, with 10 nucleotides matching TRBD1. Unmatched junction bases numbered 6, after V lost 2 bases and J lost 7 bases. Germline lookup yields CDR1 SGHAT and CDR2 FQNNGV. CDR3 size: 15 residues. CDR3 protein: CASSLQGQGSNTQYF. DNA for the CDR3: TGTGCCAGCAGCTTACAGGGACAGGGGAGTAATACGCAGTATTTT.

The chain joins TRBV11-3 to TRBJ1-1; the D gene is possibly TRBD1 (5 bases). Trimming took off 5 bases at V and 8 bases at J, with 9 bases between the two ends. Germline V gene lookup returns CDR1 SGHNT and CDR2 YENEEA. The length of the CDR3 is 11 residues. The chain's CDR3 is CASSGGAEAFF. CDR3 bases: TGTGCCAGCAGCGGCGGGGCAGAAGCTTTCTTT.

CDR3 DNA: TGTGCCAGCTCACCACCGGGACAGTACACTGAAGCTTTCTTT. Translating it yields CASSPPGQYTEAFF. This chain links TRBV18 with TRBJ1-1; 7 nucleotides align to TRBD1. Unmatched junction bases numbered 1, after V lost 0 bases and J lost 3 bases. The CDR3 covers 14 residues. Germline values: CDR1 KGHSH, CDR2 LQKENI.

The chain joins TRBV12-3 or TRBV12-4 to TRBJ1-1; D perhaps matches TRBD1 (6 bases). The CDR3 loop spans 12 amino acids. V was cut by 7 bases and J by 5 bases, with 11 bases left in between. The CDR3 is CASTQGWTEAFF. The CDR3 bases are TGTGCCAGCACTCAGGGGTGGACTGAAGCTTTCTTT.

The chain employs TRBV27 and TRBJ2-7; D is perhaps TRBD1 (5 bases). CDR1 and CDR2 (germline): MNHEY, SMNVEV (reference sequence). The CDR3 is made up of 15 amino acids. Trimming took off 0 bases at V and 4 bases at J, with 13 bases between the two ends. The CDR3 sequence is CASSLSAGRRYEQYF. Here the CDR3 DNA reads TGTGCCAGCAGTTTATCCGCAGGGCGGCGATACGAGCAGTACTTC.

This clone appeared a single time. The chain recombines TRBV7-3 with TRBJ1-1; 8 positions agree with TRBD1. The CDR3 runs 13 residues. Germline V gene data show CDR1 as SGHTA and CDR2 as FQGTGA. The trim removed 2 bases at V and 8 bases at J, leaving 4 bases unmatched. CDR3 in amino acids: CASSLGTGLEAFF. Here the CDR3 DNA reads TGTGCCAGCAGCTTAGGGACAGGACTCGAAGCTTTCTTT.

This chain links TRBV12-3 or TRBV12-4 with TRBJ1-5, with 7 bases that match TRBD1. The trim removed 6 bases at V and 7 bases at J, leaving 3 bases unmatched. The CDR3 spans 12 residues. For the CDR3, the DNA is TGTGCCAGCAGACAGGGGTTACAGCCCCAGCATTTT. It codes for CASRQGLQPQHF.

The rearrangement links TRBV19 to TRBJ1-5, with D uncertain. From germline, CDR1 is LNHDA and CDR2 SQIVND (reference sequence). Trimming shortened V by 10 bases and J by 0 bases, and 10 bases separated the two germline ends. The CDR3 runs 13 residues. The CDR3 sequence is CATRLFSNQPQHF. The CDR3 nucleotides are TGTGCCACCAGACTTTTTAGCAATCAGCCCCAGCATTTT. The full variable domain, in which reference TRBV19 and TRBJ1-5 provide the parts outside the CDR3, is DGGITQSPKYLFRKEGQNVTLSCEQNLNHDAMYWYRQDPGQGLRLIYYSQIVNDFQKGDIAEGYSVSREKKESFPLTVTSAQKNPTAFYLCATRLFSNQPQHFGDGTRLSIL.

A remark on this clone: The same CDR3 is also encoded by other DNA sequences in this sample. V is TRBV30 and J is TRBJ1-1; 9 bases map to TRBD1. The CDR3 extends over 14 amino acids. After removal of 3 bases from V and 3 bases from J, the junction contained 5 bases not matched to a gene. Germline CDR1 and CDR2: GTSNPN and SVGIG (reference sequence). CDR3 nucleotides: TGTGCCTGGAGCGCTGACAGGGGGGACACTGAAGCTTTCTTT. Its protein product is CAWSADRGDTEAFF.

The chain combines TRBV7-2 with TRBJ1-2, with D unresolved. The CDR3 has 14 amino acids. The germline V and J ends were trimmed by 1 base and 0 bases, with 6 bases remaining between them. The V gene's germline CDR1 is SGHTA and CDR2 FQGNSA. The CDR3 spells CASSLGAANYGYTF. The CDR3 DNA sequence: TGTGCCAGCAGCTTAGGGGCCGCTAACTATGGCTACACCTTC.

The CDR3 nucleotides are TGTGCCAGCAGCTTTTTCAGGGACACCGGGGAGCTGTTTTTT. Residues: CASSFFRDTGELFF. The V and J genes are TRBV11-3 and TRBJ2-2, with a tentative D call TRBD1 (5 bases). Per germline, CDR1 SGHNT and CDR2 YENEEA. Trimming pared 3 bases from V and 3 bases from J, leaving 8 bases between. The CDR3 extends over 14 amino acids. The whole variable domain, filled in from reference TRBV11-3 and TRBJ2-2, reads EAGVVQSPRYKIIEKKQPVAFWCNPISGHNTLYWYLQNLGQGPELLIRYENEEAVDDSQLPKDRFSAERLKGVDSTLKIQPAELGDSAVYLCASSFFRDTGELFFGEGSRLTVL.

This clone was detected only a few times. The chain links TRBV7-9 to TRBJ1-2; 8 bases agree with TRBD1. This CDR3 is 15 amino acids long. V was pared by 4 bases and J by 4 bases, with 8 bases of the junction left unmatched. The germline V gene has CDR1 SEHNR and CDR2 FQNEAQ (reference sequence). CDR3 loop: CASSSQGQVGYGYTF. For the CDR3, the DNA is TGTGCCAGCAGCTCGCAGGGACAGGTGGGCTATGGCTACACCTTC.

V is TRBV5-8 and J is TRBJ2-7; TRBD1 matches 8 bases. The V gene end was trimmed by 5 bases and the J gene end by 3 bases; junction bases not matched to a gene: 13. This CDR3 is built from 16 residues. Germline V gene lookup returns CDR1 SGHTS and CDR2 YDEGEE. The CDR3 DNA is TGTGCCAGCAGTTTATGGACAGGGCCAAGTAGCTACGAGCAGTACTTC. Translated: CASSLWTGPSSYEQYF. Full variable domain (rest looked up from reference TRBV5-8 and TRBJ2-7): EAGVTQSPTHLIKTRGQQATLRCSPISGHTSVYWYQQALGLGLQFLLWYDEGEERNRGNFPPRFSGRQFPNYSSELNVNALELEDSALYLCASSLWTGPSSYEQYFGPGTRLTVT.

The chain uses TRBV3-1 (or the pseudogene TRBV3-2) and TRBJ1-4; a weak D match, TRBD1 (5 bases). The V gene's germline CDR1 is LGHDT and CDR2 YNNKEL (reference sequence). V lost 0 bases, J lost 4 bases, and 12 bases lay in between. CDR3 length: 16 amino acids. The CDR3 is CASSQDQGAINEKLFF. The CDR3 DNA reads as TGTGCCAGCAGCCAAGATCAAGGGGCTATTAATGAAAAACTGTTTTTT.

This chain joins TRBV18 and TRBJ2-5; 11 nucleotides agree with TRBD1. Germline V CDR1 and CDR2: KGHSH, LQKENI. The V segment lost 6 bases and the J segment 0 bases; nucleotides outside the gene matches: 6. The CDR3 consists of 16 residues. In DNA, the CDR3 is TGTGCCAGCTCCCCAGGGACAGGGGGATACCAAGAGACCCAGTACTTC. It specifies CASSPGTGGYQETQYF.

Here the CDR3 DNA reads TGTGCCAGCAGATCGGACAGCCGCGATGAAAAACTGTTTTTT. It yields the protein CASRSDSRDEKLFF. The chain uses TRBV6-5 and TRBJ1-4; weak D call: TRBD1 (6 bases). CDR1 is MNHEY, CDR2 SVGAGI, per germline. Trimming removed 6 bases at V and 6 bases at J, with 14 bases between. This CDR3 is built from 14 residues.

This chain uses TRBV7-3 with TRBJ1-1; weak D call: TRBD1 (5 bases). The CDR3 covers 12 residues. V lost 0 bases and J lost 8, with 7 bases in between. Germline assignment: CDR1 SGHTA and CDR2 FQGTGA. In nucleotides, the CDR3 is TGTGCCAGCAGCTTAACGGGGGGAGAAGCTTTCTTT. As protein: CASSLTGGEAFF.

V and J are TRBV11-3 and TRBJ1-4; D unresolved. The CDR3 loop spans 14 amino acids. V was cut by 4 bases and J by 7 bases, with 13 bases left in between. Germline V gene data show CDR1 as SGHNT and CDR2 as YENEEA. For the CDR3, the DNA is TGTGCCAGCAGCTCAGACCTTTCAGGTGAAAAACTGTTTTTT. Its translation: CASSSDLSGEKLFF.

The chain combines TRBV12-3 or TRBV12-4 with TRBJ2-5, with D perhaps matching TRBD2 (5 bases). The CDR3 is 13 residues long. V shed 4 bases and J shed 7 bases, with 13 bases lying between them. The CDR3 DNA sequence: TGTGCCAGCAGTTCCGAGTCCCGGGGGACCCAGTACTTC. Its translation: CASSSESRGTQYF.